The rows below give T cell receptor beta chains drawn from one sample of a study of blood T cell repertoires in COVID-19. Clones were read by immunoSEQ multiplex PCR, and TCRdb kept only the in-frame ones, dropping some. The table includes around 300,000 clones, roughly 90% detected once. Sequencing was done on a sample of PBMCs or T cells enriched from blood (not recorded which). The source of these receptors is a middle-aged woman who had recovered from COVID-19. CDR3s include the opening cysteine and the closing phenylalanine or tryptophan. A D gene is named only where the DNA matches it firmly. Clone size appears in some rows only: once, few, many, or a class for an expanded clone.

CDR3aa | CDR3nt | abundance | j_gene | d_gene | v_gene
CASGRETIAQPQHF | TGCGCCAGCGGGAGGGAGACCATAGCCCAGCCCCAGCATTTT | - | TRBJ1-5 | - | TRBV4-1
CASSPTSGSSYNEQFF | TGTGCCAGCAGCCCGACTAGTGGGAGCTCCTACAATGAGCAGTTCTTC | - | TRBJ2-1 | - | TRBV28
CATSRDYENYEQYF | TGTGCCACCAGCAGAGATTATGAGAACTACGAGCAGTACTTC | - | TRBJ2-7 | - | TRBV15
CASSQDVSVTAEAFF | TGCGCCAGCAGCCAAGATGTGTCAGTTACAGCTGAAGCTTTCTTT | - | TRBJ1-1 | - | TRBV4-3
CASSGRDSQSSPLHF | TGTGCCAGCTCGGGGCGGGACAGTCAGAGTTCACCCCTCCACTTT | - | TRBJ1-6 | TRBD1 | TRBV18
CASSRLGQGDYEQYF | TGTGCCAGCAGCCGCCTGGGACAGGGGGATTACGAGCAGTACTTC | - | TRBJ2-7 | TRBD1 | TRBV11-2
CASSLLASDTDTQYF | TGTGCCAGCAGCTTATTGGCCAGTGACACAGATACGCAGTATTTT | - | TRBJ2-3 | - | TRBV7-9
CASSPPSRAGGSYNEQFF | TGTGCCAGCTCACCACCGAGTCGAGCGGGGGGGTCCTACAATGAGCAGTTCTTC | - | TRBJ2-1 | TRBD2 | TRBV18
CASSQVYRGDGNTIYF | TGTGCCAGCAGCCAGGTTTACAGGGGGGATGGAAACACCATATATTTT | - | TRBJ1-3 | TRBD1 | TRBV3-1/TRBV3-2
CASSPQTGSPASPLHF | TGTGCCAGCAGCCCCCAGACAGGGTCCCCAGCCTCACCCCTCCACTTT | - | TRBJ1-6 | TRBD1 | TRBV27
CAKPWELGNQPQHF | TGTGCCAAGCCATGGGAGTTAGGCAATCAGCCCCAGCATTTT | - | TRBJ1-5 | - | TRBV6-4
CASSLAGTSGSNEQFF | TGCGCCAGCAGCTTGGCCGGGACTAGCGGGAGTAACGAGCAGTTCTTC | once | TRBJ2-1 | TRBD2 | TRBV5-1
CASGSGWGNEQFF | TGTGCCAGCGGGTCAGGGTGGGGCAATGAGCAGTTCTTC | - | TRBJ2-1 | - | TRBV7-3
CASSIRTSGRAGTKNIQYF | TGTGCCAGTAGTATTAGGACTAGCGGGAGGGCCGGGACCAAAAACATTCAGTACTTC | - | TRBJ2-4 | TRBD2 | TRBV19
CASSLVRGTYTDTQYF | TGTGCCAGCAGCTTGGTCCGTGGGACTTACACAGATACGCAGTATTTT | - | TRBJ2-3 | - | TRBV7-2
CASSVSGNSGNTIYF | TGTGCCAGCAGCGTATCGGGTAACTCTGGAAACACCATATATTTT | - | TRBJ1-3 | - | TRBV9
CASSLTGQGYQPQHF | TGCGCCAGCAGCTTGACGGGACAGGGATATCAGCCCCAGCATTTT | once | TRBJ1-5 | TRBD1 | TRBV5-1
CASSYSWTDSNEKLFF | TGTGCCAGCAGTTACTCCTGGACAGACAGTAATGAAAAACTGTTTTTT | - | TRBJ1-4 | - | TRBV6-5
CASSLEGTGAGGYTF | TGCGCCAGCAGCTTGGAAGGGACAGGGGCGGGAGGCTACACCTTC | - | TRBJ1-2 | TRBD1 | TRBV5-1
CASSNTGQLDNEQFF | TGTGCCAGCAGCAACACGGGACAACTGGACAATGAGCAGTTCTTC | - | TRBJ2-1 | - | TRBV6-5
CATSDFTRGTQYF | TGTGCCACCAGTGATTTTACCCGGGGTACGCAGTATTTT | - | TRBJ2-3 | - | TRBV24-1
CASSLENRGWSYSYTF | TGCGCCAGCAGCTTGGAGAACAGGGGTTGGAGCTATAGCTACACCTTC | - | TRBJ1-2 | TRBD1 | TRBV4-1
CASSLNRGRTQYF | TGTGCCAGCAGCTTAAACAGGGGGCGCACGCAGTATTTT | once | TRBJ2-3 | TRBD1 | TRBV7-9
CSGSGEGNYGYTF | TGCAGCGGATCCGGAGAGGGTAACTATGGCTACACCTTC | - | TRBJ1-2 | - | TRBV29-1
CASSYSGGNTEAFF | TGTGCCAGCAGTTACTCAGGCGGGAACACTGAAGCTTTCTTT | - | TRBJ1-1 | - | TRBV6-2/TRBV6-3
CASSPDRVENTIYF | TGTGCCAGCTCGCCGGACAGGGTAGAAAACACCATATATTTT | - | TRBJ1-3 | TRBD1 | TRBV18
CASSQDHSVSGNTIYF | TGTGCCAGCAGCCAAGACCACAGTGTCTCTGGAAACACCATATATTTT | - | TRBJ1-3 | - | TRBV4-2
CASSSLPPGWEQYF | TGTGCCAGCAGTTCCCTACCGCCAGGGTGGGAGCAGTACTTC | - | TRBJ2-7 | - | TRBV6-5
CASSETGGVGEKLFF | TGTGCCAGCAGCGAGACAGGGGGCGTTGGGGAAAAACTGTTTTTT | - | TRBJ1-4 | TRBD1 | TRBV7-9
CASSPLDADTQYF | TGTGCCAGTAGTCCCCTAGACGCAGATACGCAGTATTTT | - | TRBJ2-3 | - | TRBV19
CASAPARAYEQYF | TGTGCCAGCGCCCCTGCGAGGGCCTACGAGCAGTACTTC | - | TRBJ2-7 | - | TRBV2
CASSEGLAGPDAIQYF | TGTGCCAGCAGTGAAGGGCTAGCGGGGCCTGATGCCATTCAGTACTTC | few | TRBJ2-4 | TRBD2 | TRBV2
CASSLGRQGLDYGYTF | TGTGCCAGCAGCTTGGGGAGACAGGGGTTGGACTATGGCTACACCTTC | - | TRBJ1-2 | TRBD1 | TRBV5-4
CASSLSRRTGANSGANVLTF | TGCGCCAGCAGCTTGAGCAGAAGGACAGGGGCTAACTCTGGGGCCAACGTCCTGACTTTC | - | TRBJ2-6 | TRBD1 | TRBV5-1
CSVEQGMMTGELFF | TGCAGCGTTGAACAGGGGATGATGACCGGGGAGCTGTTTTTT | - | TRBJ2-2 | - | TRBV29-1
CAWTSGQSGETQYF | TGTGCCTGGACTTCGGGACAGTCCGGAGAGACCCAGTACTTC | - | TRBJ2-5 | TRBD1 | TRBV30
CASSGGTGGYQETQYF | TGCGCCAGCAGTGGGGGGACAGGGGGCTACCAAGAGACCCAGTACTTC | - | TRBJ2-5 | TRBD1 | TRBV5-1
CASSELGNQPQHF | TGCGCCAGCAGTGAGTTAGGCAATCAGCCCCAGCATTTT | - | TRBJ1-5 | - | TRBV10-1
CASSHSGSPETQYF | TGTGCCAGCAGTCACAGTGGGTCCCCAGAGACCCAGTACTTC | once | TRBJ2-5 | - | TRBV6-5
CASSLDREVLTYEQYF | TGTGCCAGCAGCTTAGATAGGGAGGTTCTCACCTACGAGCAGTACTTC | - | TRBJ2-7 | - | TRBV7-9
CASTKQRQGEDGVYEQYF | TGTGCCAGTACCAAACAACGACAGGGCGAGGATGGGGTCTACGAGCAGTACTTC | - | TRBJ2-7 | TRBD1 | TRBV19
CASSLEGREGYTF | TGCGCCAGCAGCTTGGAAGGCAGGGAAGGCTACACCTTC | - | TRBJ1-2 | - | TRBV5-1
CAISVGRSYSNQPQHF | TGTGCCATCAGTGTGGGGAGATCTTATAGCAATCAGCCCCAGCATTTT | - | TRBJ1-5 | - | TRBV10-3
CASSGTSSSYEQYF | TGTGCCAGCAGTGGGACTTCTAGCTCCTACGAGCAGTACTTC | - | TRBJ2-7 | - | TRBV5-6
CASSFAGGAAAGELFF | TGTGCCAGCAGCTTCGCCGGGGGGGCCGCGGCCGGGGAGCTGTTTTTT | - | TRBJ2-2 | TRBD2 | TRBV7-3
CASSSFPRGAYPSHTF | TGTGCCAGCAGCTCCTTTCCTCGGGGGGCGTACCCTAGCCACACCTTC | - | TRBJ1-2 | - | TRBV7-2
CASSLWTGSVNSPLHF | TGTGCCAGCAGTTTATGGACAGGCAGCGTTAATTCACCCCTCCACTTT | - | TRBJ1-6 | - | TRBV28
CATTTFTNEKLFF | TGTGCCACCACGACATTCACTAATGAAAAACTGTTTTTT | - | TRBJ1-4 | - | TRBV18
CASSEAGRGANEKLFF | TGTGCCAGCAGTGAAGCTGGGAGGGGCGCAAATGAAAAACTGTTTTTT | few | TRBJ1-4 | - | TRBV6-1
CASSAQGGGNQPQHF | TGTGCCAGCAGCGCCCAGGGCGGTGGCAATCAGCCCCAGCATTTT | - | TRBJ1-5 | - | TRBV7-9
CASSLALAGGPDTQYF | TGTGCCAGCAGCTTGGCCTTAGCGGGGGGCCCAGATACGCAGTATTTT | - | TRBJ2-3 | TRBD2 | TRBV5-4
CASSLVWGGAVHSPLHF | TGTGCCAGCAGCTTAGTTTGGGGGGGCGCGGTTCATTCACCCCTCCACTTT | - | TRBJ1-6 | - | TRBV7-8
CASSRGTGTNEKLFF | TGTGCCAGCAGTCGAGGGACAGGAACTAATGAAAAACTGTTTTTT | - | TRBJ1-4 | TRBD1 | TRBV6-6
CASEHRDTDTNYGYTF | TGTGCCAGTGAACACCGGGACACCGACACTAACTATGGCTACACCTTC | once | TRBJ1-2 | - | TRBV21-1
CASSERASGFYEQYF | TGTGCCAGCAGTGAAAGGGCTAGCGGGTTCTACGAGCAGTACTTC | - | TRBJ2-7 | TRBD2 | TRBV2
CASSLERGQPQHF | TGTGCCAGCAGCTTAGAAAGAGGGCAGCCCCAGCATTTT | - | TRBJ1-5 | - | TRBV7-2
CASSDSGGRSNQPQHF | TGTGCCAGTAGTGACTCGGGGGGAAGGAGCAATCAGCCCCAGCATTTT | - | TRBJ1-5 | - | TRBV19
CASSQGVFGTDTQYF | TGCGCCAGCAGCCAAGGTGTGTTCGGCACAGATACGCAGTATTTT | - | TRBJ2-3 | - | TRBV4-3
CASSLAPTEEKLFF | TGTGCCAGCAGCTTGGCCCCCACTGAGGAAAAACTGTTTTTT | - | TRBJ1-4 | - | TRBV5-5
CASSQPGGGREQFF | TGTGCCAGCAGCCAACCCGGGGGGGGGCGAGAGCAGTTCTTC | - | TRBJ2-1 | TRBD2 | TRBV7-2